Presented here are 26 T cell receptor beta chains from one specimen sequenced in a study of response to subunit inactivated influenza vaccine. Each CDR3 protein gets one entry after TCRdb re-called the RT-PCR reads with MiXCR. The sample yields fewer than 600,000 distinct CDR3 sequences, approximately 7.2% seen once. The starting material was PBMCs from blood, obtained around 25 months after vaccination. These receptor sequences come from a man aged 50 to 75 who received an inactivated influenza vaccine.

This clonotype was recorded many times. The gene calls are TRBV12-3 or TRBV12-4 and TRBJ1-3; tentative D call: TRBD1 (5 bases). This CDR3 has 12 amino acids. Between the trimmed V and J ends, which lost 3 bases and 7 bases, there was a span of 7 bases. CDR3 sequence: CASSFAGNTIYF. The CDR3, as DNA: TGTGCCAGCAGTTTTGCAGGGAACACCATATATTTT.

This chain links TRBV23-1 with TRBJ2-5, with D tentatively TRBD2 (5 bases). TRBV23-1 is marked as an open reading frame, function uncertain. Trimming took off 7 bases at V and 5 bases at J, with 20 bases between the two ends. The CDR3 contains 15 residues. CDR3 region: CASIPDGESGETQYF. CDR3 bases: TGCGCCAGCATTCCCGACGGGGAGAGTGGGGAGACCCAGTACTTC.

The chain uses TRBV15 and TRBJ1-5; D not certain. The CDR3 is made up of 15 amino acids. V gave up 3 bases and J gave up 5 bases, with 14 bases separating them. Germline assignment: CDR1 LNHNV and CDR2 YYDKDF (reference sequence). The CDR3 sequence: CATSRGGVTYQPQHF. As DNA, the CDR3 is TGTGCCACCAGCAGGGGCGGGGTAACTTATCAGCCCCAGCATTTT.

This chain's CDR3 is CASTDGNTGELFF. In DNA form, the CDR3 reads TGCGCCAGCACGGACGGGAACACCGGGGAGCTGTTTTTT. The chain uses TRBV5-1 and TRBJ2-2; D unresolved. The CDR3 contains 13 residues. V shed 6 bases and J shed 1 base, with 7 bases lying between them. Germline V gene sequence: CDR1 SGHRS, CDR2 YFSETQ.

This clonotype was counted at least ten times. The gene calls are TRBV6-1 and TRBJ2-2, with 9 bases that match TRBD2. The J segment lost 2 bases and the V segment lost 6 bases, leaving 7 bases of the junction unmatched. The CDR3 extends over 16 amino acids. In germline, CDR1 is MNHNS, CDR2 SASEGT. The CDR3 DNA reads as TGTGCCAGCAGAAGACCCGGGACTAGCAACACCGGGGAGCTGTTTTTT. This encodes CASRRPGTSNTGELFF.

This clonotype showed up just a few times. This chain uses TRBV10-3 with TRBJ2-3; tentatively, D is TRBD2 (6 bases). The V end lost 7 bases, the J end lost 0 bases, and 11 bases lay between the germline ends. Germline-derived CDR1 and CDR2 are ENHRY and SYGVKD. This CDR3 has 14 residues. CDR3 sequence (DNA): TGTGCCATCACCCTGGGACTTAGCACAGATACGCAGTATTTT. Amino acid sequence: CAITLGLSTDTQYF.

This CDR3 reads CSAREQTAANYGYTF. In DNA form, the CDR3 reads TGCAGTGCTAGAGAGCAGACAGCCGCTAACTATGGCTACACCTTC. The chain joins TRBV20-1 to TRBJ1-2; TRBD1 might be the D (5 bases). V shed 0 bases and J shed 0 bases, with 11 bases lying between them. Germline V gene data show CDR1 as DFQATT and CDR2 as SNEGSKA (reference sequence). The CDR3 totals 15 residues.

This clonotype showed up many times. The chain couples TRBV7-8 to TRBJ2-7, with D perhaps matching TRBD2 (6 bases). CDR1 and CDR2 from the germline V gene are SGHVS and FQNEAQ. V lost 6 bases and J 6 bases, leaving 18 bases between the germline ends. CDR3 length: 14 residues. Here the CDR3 DNA reads TGTGCCAGCAGGGAGGGTTCCCTGCCGCTCGAGCAGTACTTC. It encodes CASREGSLPLEQYF.

This clonotype has just a few counts. The CDR3 loop is CSARDVNSPLHF. The CDR3 DNA reads as TGCAGTGCTAGAGATGTTAATTCACCCCTCCACTTT. This chain links TRBV20-1 with TRBJ1-6; D is undetermined. CDR3 length: 12 amino acids. Trimming left V 0 bases short and J 6 bases short, with 3 bases between. The V gene's germline CDR1 is DFQATT and CDR2 SNEGSKA (reference sequence).

In this sample, this clonotype turned up a few times. A much larger clone differs by one base, so this may be a read error. V gene TRBV5-1 combines with J gene TRBJ2-3; D remains unclear. V was shortened by 1 base and J by 4 bases, with 4 bases between the two germline ends. There are 12 residues in the CDR3. In germline, CDR1 is SGHRS, CDR2 YFSETQ. The CDR3 nucleotides are TGCGCCAGCAGCTTGTCCGCAGATACGCAGTATTTT. Translation gives CASSLSADTQYF.

The sample holds a few counts of this clonotype. This chain uses TRBV20-1 with TRBJ1-6; D perhaps matches TRBD1 (6 bases). Between the trimmed V and J ends, which lost 0 bases and 7 bases, there was a span of 13 bases. The CDR3 spans 15 residues. Germline lookup yields CDR1 DFQATT and CDR2 SNEGSKA (reference sequence). The CDR3 nucleotides are TGCAGTGCTAGAGACGGAGGACAGAGAAATTCACCCCTCCACTTT. This sequence encodes CSARDGGQRNSPLHF.

This clonotype was picked up many times. The rearrangement joins TRBV12-3 or TRBV12-4 to TRBJ2-1, with 14 bases fitting TRBD2. CDR3 length: 18 amino acids. The CDR3 DNA is TGTGCAGTGACTGCCGGGACTAGCGGGAGAGGCTCCTACAATGAGCAGTTCTTC. Residues: CAVTAGTSGRGSYNEQFF.

This clonotype has only a few counts. This CDR3 reads CAPKRETGCNPAKNIQYF. CDR3 DNA: TGTGCTCCGAAGCGCGAGACAGGGTGTAATCCGGCCAAAAACATTCAGTACTTC. The chain has TRBV12-5 and TRBJ2-4; 7 bases map to TRBD1. The ends lost 11 bases at V and 1 base at J; junction bases unmatched: 20. The CDR3 spans 18 residues. Looked up from germline, CDR1 is LGHNT and CDR2 is FRNRAP.

Only a few counts were recorded for this clonotype. Written as DNA, the CDR3 is TGCGCCAGCAGCCAAAAGGCCTGGGGGGCGCGCGAGCAGTACTTC. This encodes CASSQKAWGAREQYF. The chain is built from TRBV4-3 and TRBJ2-7; D could derive from TRBD1 or TRBD2 (6 bases each). Trimming cost V 2 bases and J 6 bases, with 17 bases left between them. CDR1 LGHNA and CDR2 YSLEER come from the germline V gene. The CDR3 runs 15 residues.

The rearrangement links TRBV4-1 to TRBJ2-2; 9 bases fit TRBD1. J was trimmed by 6 bases and V by 0 bases; bases with no gene match: 5. The germline CDR1 and CDR2 sequences are MGHRA and YSYEKL. The CDR3 has 16 residues. The CDR3 sequence is CASSQETGGRAGELFF. CDR3 bases: TGCGCCAGCAGCCAAGAGACAGGGGGGAGGGCCGGGGAGCTGTTTTTT.

This clonotype has just a few counts. The chain carries TRBV7-9 and TRBJ1-1, with no clear D. Germline assignment: CDR1 SEHNR and CDR2 FQNEAQ (reference sequence). The CDR3 is 12 amino acids. V was shortened by 6 bases and J by 5 bases, with 10 bases between the two germline ends. Here the CDR3 reads CASRPDGTEAFF. The CDR3 coding sequence is TGTGCCAGCAGACCAGACGGGACTGAAGCTTTCTTT.

CDR3 sequence (DNA): TGTGCCAGCAGCTCCATCCTAGGACATTACTATGGCTACACCTTC. Residues: CASSSILGHYYGYTF. V is TRBV7-2 and J is TRBJ1-2; a weak D match, TRBD1 (5 bases). Germline assignment: CDR1 SGHTA and CDR2 FQGNSA. V was shortened by 4 bases and J by 3 bases, with 15 bases between the two germline ends. The CDR3 length is 15 residues. The full variable domain, with the rest looked up from reference TRBV7-2 and TRBJ1-2, is GAGVSQSPSNKVTEKGKDVELRCDPISGHTALYWYRQSLGQGLEFLIYFQGNSAPDKSGLPSDRFSAERTGGSVSTLTIQRTQQEDSAVYLCASSSILGHYYGYTFGSGTRLTVV.

At least ten counts were recorded for this clonotype. The chain combines TRBV25-1 with TRBJ2-1, with TRBD1 as a possible D gene (6 bases). The CDR3 contains 13 residues. Germline CDR1 MGHDK, CDR2 SYGVNS. Trimming took off 7 bases at V and 2 bases at J, with 9 bases between the two ends. CDR3 region: CASMRDTYNEQFF. The CDR3 DNA sequence: TGTGCCAGCATGAGGGACACCTACAATGAGCAGTTCTTC. Supplemented by reference TRBV25-1 and TRBJ2-1, the full variable domain reads EADIYQTPRYLVIGTGKKITLECSQTMGHDKMYWYQQDPGMELHLIHYSYGVNSTEKGDLSSESTVSRIRTEHFPLTLESARPSHTSQYLCASMRDTYNEQFFGPGTRLTVL.

This clonotype was observed many times. The gene calls are TRBV12-3 or TRBV12-4 and TRBJ2-3; 7 bases agree with TRBD1. This CDR3 has 15 amino acids. With V trimmed by 6 bases and J by 2 bases, 8 bases remained unmatched. The CDR3 bases are TGTGCCAGCAGAGCCACAGGGGTTGACACAGATACGCAGTATTTT. Residues: CASRATGVDTDTQYF.

This clonotype was seen a handful of times. J is TRBJ2-3 and V is TRBV6-1; possibly TRBD1 for D (5 bases). Germline V gives CDR1 MNHNS, CDR2 SASEGT. V was shortened by 6 bases and J by 0 bases, with 22 bases between the two germline ends. The CDR3 is made up of 18 amino acids. The CDR3 protein is CASSPASRQFTSTDTQYF. CDR3 DNA sequence: TGTGCCAGCAGCCCCGCAAGTCGACAGTTCACTAGCACAGATACGCAGTATTTT.

This clonotype was recorded many times. The rearrangement uses TRBV20-1 and TRBJ2-7, with D uncertain. The CDR3 length is 13 residues. The V gene's germline CDR1 is DFQATT and CDR2 SNEGSKA (reference sequence). V gave up 0 bases and J gave up 4 bases, with 10 bases separating them. The CDR3 spells CSARDLSLYEQYF. CDR3 DNA: TGCAGTGCTAGAGATTTGTCGCTGTACGAGCAGTACTTC.

A few counts support this clonotype. The rearrangement links TRBV5-6 to TRBJ1-4; D uncertain. The CDR3 is 14 residues long. Germline V CDR1 and CDR2: SGHDT, YYEEEE. V lost 0 bases and J 7 bases, leaving 10 bases between the germline ends. CDR3 sequence reads: CASSLGVSGEKLFF. The CDR3 DNA reads as TGTGCCAGCAGCTTGGGCGTTAGCGGTGAAAAACTGTTTTTT.

Only a few counts were recorded for this clonotype. V gene TRBV7-9 combines with J gene TRBJ2-5, with 10 positions matching TRBD2. The length of the CDR3 is 16 residues. With V trimmed by 0 bases and J by 4 bases, 5 bases remained unmatched. Germline-derived CDR1 and CDR2 are SEHNR and FQNEAQ (reference sequence). For the CDR3, the DNA is TGTGCCAGCAGCTTAGCCGGAGTAGCGGGAGGAGAGACCCAGTACTTC. Translating it yields CASSLAGVAGGETQYF. Together with reference TRBV7-9 and TRBJ2-5, the CDR3 gives the full variable domain: DTGVSQNPRHKITKRGQNVTFRCDPISEHNRLYWYRQTLGQGPEFLTYFQNEAQLEKSRLLSDRFSAERPKGSFSTLEIQRTEQGDSAMYLCASSLAGVAGGETQYFGPGTRLLVL.

This clonotype came up a few times. The rearrangement joins TRBV20-1 to TRBJ2-7, with TRBD2 identical over 10 bases. The CDR3 loop spans 14 amino acids. V gave up 7 bases and J gave up 6 bases; unmatched junction bases: 12. Germline lookup yields CDR1 DFQATT and CDR2 SNEGSKA (reference sequence). This CDR3 reads CSVHTSGAYSEQYF. CDR3 coding DNA: TGCAGTGTCCACACTAGCGGGGCCTACTCCGAGCAGTACTTC.

The V and J genes are TRBV2 and TRBJ2-5, with a possible D match to TRBD1 (5 bases). The V end was cut by 7 bases, the J end by 7 bases, with 10 bases between. The germline V gene encodes CDR1 SNHLY and CDR2 FYNNEI. CDR3 length: 11 amino acids. CDR3 DNA sequence: TGTGCCAGCACGGTGGGGCGGACCCAGTACTTC. Amino acid sequence: CASTVGRTQYF.

This clonotype was detected a few times. The chain's CDR3 is CASSLDGPEQYF. The CDR3 region has the DNA TGTGCCAGCAGCTTAGATGGGCCGGAGCAGTACTTC. The chain uses TRBV7-9 and TRBJ2-7; no clear D. Germline CDR1 is SEHNR and CDR2 is FQNEAQ (reference sequence). The CDR3 runs 12 residues. The V and J ends lost 1 base and 7 bases respectively, with 8 bases between them.